This entry describes one T cell receptor (beta chain). The antigen remains undetermined. This CDR3 contains 10 residues. V gave up 2 bases and J gave up 7 bases, with 2 bases separating them. Using immunoSEQ multiplex PCR, the repertoire was profiled, and TCRdb retains in-frame clones only, with some absent. The sample yields approximately 61,000 clones, around 78% seen once. This entry is derived from a study of vaccination effects on CD4 cells after COVID-19. Under the ViraFEST assay, PBMC were stimulated with viral peptide pools so that antigen-specific CD4+ T cells expanded. Sequencing was performed afterwards. CD4+ T cells were isolated after around 9 days of culture. Two doses of BNT162b2 or mRNA-1273 vaccine were administered to participants. Cultures had half their medium replaced with IL-2 medium on days 3 and 7.

This chain uses TRBV12-3 or TRBV12-4 with TRBJ1-2; D gene unclear. The material was CD4+ T cells from PBMCs cultured with HCoV-229E spike peptides, obtained after COVID-19 vaccination. The receptor was derived from a human donor who received a COVID-19 vaccine. Here the CDR3 DNA reads TGTGCCAGCAGTTTACGTGGCTACACCTTC. Translation: CASSLRGYTF.